This is a list of T cell receptor beta chains from one sample in a study of B cell selection in AIRE deficiency. Clones were sequenced by immunoSEQ multiplex PCR, and TCRdb holds only the in-frame ones, with some missing. The sample shows 23,000 or so clones, about 93% of them seen only once. The specimen sequenced was CD4+CD25+ Tregs sorted from PBMCs. The receptors originated from a human donor in good health. Each CDR3 is given without its conserved first and last residue. A clone size is listed for some rows: how often the clone was seen (once, few, many), or a class if it is expanded.

v_gene,j_gene,abundance,CDR3aa
TRBV30,TRBJ2-5,few,AWSVSIQETQY
TRBV6-6,TRBJ2-1,NA,ASSYSGQGNNEQF
TRBV19,TRBJ1-2,NA,ASNYGTGGEPYT
TRBV5-1,TRBJ2-5,once,ASSFTFPGYQETQY
TRBV6-1,TRBJ2-7,few,ASSEFRTAYEQY
TRBV6-4,TRBJ1-2,NA,ASSDRGRGYT
TRBV6-6,TRBJ1-6,NA,ASSYFRALNSPLH
TRBV5-4,TRBJ2-3,NA,ASSSRRSSTDTQY
TRBV19,TRBJ2-7,NA,ASSIGQSSAYEQY
TRBV18,TRBJ2-5,once,ASSPPVGETQY
TRBV10-1,TRBJ2-1,NA,ASSATLAGYNEQF
TRBV12-5,TRBJ1-1,NA,ASGLDGSAF
TRBV10-2,TRBJ2-3,NA,ASSEADTQY
TRBV15,TRBJ1-4,NA,ATSAVGRGYEKLF
TRBV6-6,TRBJ2-3,NA,ASSYSRGPNTQY
TRBV4-2,TRBJ2-3,NA,ASSQASRALGGDTQY
TRBV6-1,TRBJ1-3,NA,ASSEELFGGNTIY
TRBV20-1,TRBJ2-5,NA,SARVGETQY
TRBV30,TRBJ1-2,NA,AWSLTGGRVRGYT
TRBV19,TRBJ1-1,NA,ASSIVGGDEAF
TRBV9,TRBJ1-1,NA,ASSVVVGGSTEAF
TRBV6-4,TRBJ1-4,NA,ASSDSPGGKLF
TRBV7-2,TRBJ2-7,NA,ASSLVPDRSYEQY
TRBV5-1,TRBJ2-3,NA,ASSFADATTDTQY
TRBV5-6,TRBJ1-1,once,ASTLGPEAF
TRBV7-9,TRBJ2-7,NA,ASSVRDRPFYEQY
TRBV6-5,TRBJ2-1,NA,ASSYLGQGRINEQF
TRBV7-9,TRBJ2-1,NA,ASSLAAGGRNEQF
TRBV18,TRBJ2-3,NA,ASSPPRLAGIDTQY
TRBV7-8,TRBJ2-5,NA,ASILKGTQY
TRBV5-4,TRBJ1-5,NA,ASSLRGAKAQH
TRBV6-5,TRBJ2-4,once,ASSYASALAKNIQY
TRBV13,TRBJ2-1,NA,ASSFFSGSVTYNEQF
TRBV11-1,TRBJ2-1,NA,ASSLAGAGLAGDEQF
TRBV5-1,TRBJ2-3,NA,ASSLVRTSGGVTDTQY
TRBV10-3,TRBJ2-3,NA,AIHRTGGSLGQY
TRBV10-3,TRBJ2-3,NA,AIRTSGDTDTQY
TRBV6-4,TRBJ2-3,once,ASSELAGAVDTQY
TRBV10-3,TRBJ2-2,NA,AIRTGPNTGELF
TRBV7-2,TRBJ2-3,NA,ASSFSSGGTDTQY
TRBV11-1,TRBJ2-1,NA,ASSLLTSSNEQF
TRBV15,TRBJ1-2,NA,ATSSVRYRTRHYGYT
TRBV5-4,TRBJ1-4,NA,ASRVGTGNEKLF
TRBV7-9,TRBJ1-3,NA,ASSGYTIY
TRBV10-3,TRBJ2-1,NA,AISRSSGMVNEQF
TRBV25-1,TRBJ2-2,NA,ASSVGGTGELF
TRBV5-6,TRBJ1-1,NA,ASSLVQMSTEAF
TRBV29-1,TRBJ2-7,NA,SVVTGSYEQY
TRBV15,TRBJ2-7,NA,ATSRDRGSREQY
TRBV12-5,TRBJ2-7,NA,ASGLRPETYEQY
TRBV10-2,TRBJ2-5,NA,ASRHSGVRETQY
TRBV7-9,TRBJ1-1,NA,ASSLSRNTEAF
TRBV5-5,TRBJ1-4,NA,ASSPSPLREKLF
TRBV29-1,TRBJ1-2,once,SVGGQGAGNYGYT
TRBV10-3,TRBJ1-2,NA,AISKDRRYT
TRBV5-4,TRBJ1-1,once,ASSLYRGSTEAF
TRBV2,TRBJ2-3,NA,ASSRQARGDTQY
TRBV5-1,TRBJ2-5,NA,ASTGGLAGLETQY